This TCR beta chain was captured by sequencing in a study of blood T cells in healthy people across ages. Details on this clonotype: Its antigen is unknown.

Then a second PCR, running roughly 7 to 11 cycles, was carried out with a sample-barcoded 5' primer and a J-beta primer mix. TCRdb re-called the 5' RACE reads through MiXCR, storing one row per CDR3 protein. The table includes 600,000 to 1,000,000 distinct CDR3 sequences, about 62% detected once. Study-wide points: Long-lived donors carried more naive CD4+ cells and greater diversity than aged donors. Considered underestimates were the diversity estimates obtained from one million T cells.

The CDR3 is 14 amino acids. V was clipped by 0 bases and J by 4 bases, with 9 bases between them. The V gene's germline CDR1 is SGHDN and CDR2 FVKESK. Sample: blood. The sequence derives from a man aged 25 to 40 in good health. The rearrangement uses TRBV14 and TRBJ1-1; D is possibly TRBD1 (5 bases). CDR3: CASSQEQGFTEAFF. The CDR3 DNA reads TGTGCCAGCAGCCAAGAGCAGGGTTTCACTGAAGCTTTCTTT.